Below are 17 T cell receptor beta chains sequenced from a single sample in a study of blood T cell repertoires in COVID-19. The protocol was immunoSEQ multiplex PCR, while the TCRdb copy is restricted to in-frame clones and leaves out a portion. The sample shows about 190,000 clones, 60% to 80% of them seen only once. Sequencing was performed on peripheral blood. The receptors here all came from a man aged 55-75 years with active or convalescent COVID-19.

CDR3 DNA: TGTGCCAGCATGAGCGGGAGCGGGAATGAGCAGTTCTTC. Amino acid sequence: CASMSGSGNEQFF. J is TRBJ2-1 and V is TRBV6-5; TRBD2 matches 8 bases. The CDR3 length is 13 residues. CDR1 and CDR2 (germline): MNHEY, SVGAGI. Trimming at V came to 7 bases and at J to 7 bases, leaving 6 bases not matched to a gene.

This chain joins TRBV3-1 (or the pseudogene TRBV3-2) and TRBJ1-2, with D tentatively TRBD1 (5 bases). In germline, CDR1 is LGHDT, CDR2 YNNKEL (reference sequence). CDR3 length: 15 residues. V was shortened by 0 bases and J by 8 bases, with 16 bases between the two germline ends. The CDR3 DNA follows: TGTGCCAGCAGCCAAGATATCAGGGCCGGCTGGGGCTACACCTTC. Translation: CASSQDIRAGWGYTF.

This sequence joins TRBV7-2 and TRBJ1-2; the match to TRBD1 covers 9 bases. J was trimmed by 3 bases and V by 5 bases; bases with no gene match: 7. Germline V gene sequence: CDR1 SGHTA, CDR2 FQGNSA. CDR3 length: 15 residues. In DNA form, the CDR3 reads TGTGCCAGCAGCGCTACAGGGGGCGCAGACTATGGCTACACCTTC. Its protein is CASSATGGADYGYTF.

The chain carries TRBV18 and TRBJ2-7; 7 bases are shared with TRBD1. The CDR3 extends over 14 amino acids. Trimming took 5 bases from V and 7 from J; bases not matched to a gene: 11. Per the germline V gene, CDR1 is KGHSH and CDR2 is LQKENI. The CDR3 is CASSYTTGAPEQYF. Here the CDR3 DNA reads TGTGCCAGCTCATATACAACAGGGGCCCCGGAGCAGTACTTC. The full variable domain, rest sourced from reference TRBV18 and TRBJ2-7, is NAGVMQNPRHLVRRRGQEARLRCSPMKGHSHVYWYRQLPEEGLKFMVYLQKENIIDESGMPKERFSAEFPKEGPSILRIQQVVRGDSAAYFCASSYTTGAPEQYFGPGTRLTVT.

Only one count was recorded for this clone. The chain links TRBV10-3 to TRBJ1-2; no firm D call. This CDR3 comprises 16 residues. The germline V and J ends were trimmed by 7 bases and 4 bases, with 22 bases remaining between them. Germline CDR1 and CDR2: ENHRY and SYGVKD. The CDR3 protein is CAIKDNHVPVGYGYTF. CDR3 bases: TGTGCCATCAAAGACAACCACGTCCCGGTAGGCTATGGCTACACCTTC.

This clone was seen a handful of times. The CDR3 region is CASSRLAGGSYEQYF. CDR3 DNA: TGTGCCAGCAGCAGACTAGCGGGAGGTAGCTACGAGCAGTACTTC. This rearrangement joins TRBV28 to TRBJ2-7; 13 nucleotides agree with TRBD2. The trim removed 6 bases at V and 3 bases at J, leaving 5 bases unmatched. Germline V gene lookup returns CDR1 MDHEN and CDR2 SYDVKM. The CDR3 contains 15 residues.

The rearrangement uses TRBV19 and TRBJ1-4, with D possibly TRBD1 on 5 matching bases. From germline, CDR1 is LNHDA and CDR2 SQIVND (reference sequence). Trimming stripped 4 bases from V and 6 bases from J, with 12 bases between. This CDR3 spans 14 amino acids. The CDR3 spells CASSTRGTDEKLFF. DNA for the CDR3: TGTGCCAGTAGTACCCGGGGGACGGATGAAAAACTGTTTTTT.

This clone was counted only a few times. This sequence joins TRBV6-6 and TRBJ1-1, with 7 bases that match TRBD1. Germline V gives CDR1 MNHNY, CDR2 SVGAGI (reference sequence). Trimming at V came to 0 bases and at J to 9 bases, leaving 4 bases not matched to a gene. CDR3 length: 13 residues. The CDR3 protein is CASSYSGQRQAFF. The CDR3 DNA sequence: TGTGCCAGCAGTTACTCGGGACAGCGCCAAGCTTTCTTT.

This chain uses TRBV7-9 with TRBJ1-3, with D perhaps TRBD1 (5 bases). Germline V gives CDR1 SEHNR, CDR2 FQNEAQ (reference sequence). This CDR3 contains 16 residues. Trimming pared 11 bases from V and 0 bases from J, leaving 20 bases between. CDR3 residues: CAVSFGRGGSGNTIYF. The CDR3 coding sequence is TGTGCCGTCTCTTTCGGACGGGGGGGCTCTGGAAACACCATATATTTT. The variable domain in full, with the rest retrieved from reference TRBV7-9 and TRBJ1-3, is DTGVSQNPRHKITKRGQNVTFRCDPISEHNRLYWYRQTLGQGPEFLTYFQNEAQLEKSRLLSDRFSAERPKGSFSTLEIQRTEQGDSAMYLCAVSFGRGGSGNTIYFGEGSWLTVV.

The V call is TRBV28, the J call TRBJ1-5; 7 bases align to TRBD1. The CDR3 covers 12 residues. The germline V gene has CDR1 MDHEN and CDR2 SYDVKM. CDR3 DNA sequence: TGTGAGCAGGGGGATAGCAATCAGCCCCAGCATTTT. As protein: CEQGDSNQPQHF.

The rearrangement links TRBV14 to TRBJ2-2; D not certain. The germline V gene has CDR1 SGHDN and CDR2 FVKESK. The ends were cut back, 1 base at V and 2 bases at J, with 8 bases in the middle. CDR3 length: 15 residues. The CDR3 reads CASSQGYLNTGELFF. The CDR3 nucleotides read TGTGCCAGCAGCCAAGGCTACCTAAACACCGGGGAGCTGTTTTTT.

This chain uses TRBV7-3 with TRBJ2-5; D remains unclear. With 1 base removed from V and 9 bases from J, the gap between germline ends came to 12 bases. In germline, CDR1 is SGHTA, CDR2 FQGTGA. This CDR3 has 13 residues. The CDR3 here is CASSLKPSLSQYF. CDR3 DNA: TGTGCCAGCAGCTTAAAGCCTTCTCTGTCCCAGTACTTC.

J is TRBJ2-7 and V is TRBV5-4, with D possibly TRBD2 on 7 matching bases. Per germline, CDR1 SGHNT and CDR2 YYREEE (reference sequence). Trimming removed 0 bases at V and 3 bases at J, with 19 bases between. The CDR3 runs 17 residues. In DNA form, the CDR3 reads TGTGCCAGCAGCTTGGCCTTAGGGGGGGGCGGGTTCTACGAGCAGTACTTC. Amino acids: CASSLALGGGGFYEQYF.

A single count supports this clone. The rearrangement joins TRBV7-9 to TRBJ2-4; D may be TRBD1 (6 bases). The CDR3 sequence is 15 residues long. From germline, CDR1 is SEHNR and CDR2 FQNEAQ (reference sequence). Trimming cost V 5 bases and J 6 bases, with 17 bases left between them. DNA of the CDR3: TGTGCCAGCAGCACCCTACAGGGAGTTGGAAACATTCAGTACTTC. Translation gives CASSTLQGVGNIQYF.

The chain has TRBV27 and TRBJ2-3, with 9 bases lining up with TRBD2. This CDR3 contains 16 residues. Germline assignment: CDR1 MNHEY and CDR2 SMNVEV (reference sequence). V gave up 6 bases and J gave up 0 bases; unmatched junction bases: 7. The CDR3 region has the DNA TGTGCCAGCAGGACTAGCGGAAGATCTAGCACAGATACGCAGTATTTT. Its protein is CASRTSGRSSTDTQYF.

Within the sample, this clone is medium-sized. The chain joins TRBV5-1 to TRBJ1-1; 7 nucleotides line up with TRBD1. The length of the CDR3 is 14 residues. CDR1 SGHRS and CDR2 YFSETQ come from the germline V gene. V lost 5 bases to trimming and J lost 1 base; unmatched junction nucleotides: 5. CDR3 DNA: TGCGCCAGCAGTTGGGACAGTTGGAACACTGAAGCTTTCTTT. Residues: CASSWDSWNTEAFF.

This chain uses TRBV6-5 with TRBJ2-7; the match to TRBD2 covers 14 bases. Germline loops: CDR1 MNHEY, CDR2 SVGAGI. The CDR3 runs 13 residues. Unmatched junction bases numbered 6, after V lost 10 bases and J lost 7 bases. CDR3 in DNA: TGTGCCACCGGGACTAGCGGGAGAGAAGAGCAGTACTTC. It translates to CATGTSGREEQYF.